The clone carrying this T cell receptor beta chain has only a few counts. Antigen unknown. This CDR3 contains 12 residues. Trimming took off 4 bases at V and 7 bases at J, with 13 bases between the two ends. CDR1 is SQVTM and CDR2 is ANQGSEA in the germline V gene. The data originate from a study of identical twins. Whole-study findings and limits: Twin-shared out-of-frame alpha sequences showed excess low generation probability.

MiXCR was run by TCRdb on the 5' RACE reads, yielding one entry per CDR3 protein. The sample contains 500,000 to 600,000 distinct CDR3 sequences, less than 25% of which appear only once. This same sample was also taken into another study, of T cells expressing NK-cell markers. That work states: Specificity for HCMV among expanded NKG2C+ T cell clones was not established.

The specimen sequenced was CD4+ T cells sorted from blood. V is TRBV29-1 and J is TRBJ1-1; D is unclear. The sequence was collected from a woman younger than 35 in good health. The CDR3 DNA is TGCAGCGTTGCAACAGCCACCCATGAAGCTTTCTTT. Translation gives CSVATATHEAFF.